Listed below are T cell receptor beta chains from one sample, sequenced in a study of CD8+CD57+ T cells in acquired aplastic anemia. TCRdb reanalysed the reads using MiXCR and keeps one entry per CDR3 protein. The sample includes 55,000 to 60,000 distinct CDR3 sequences, approximately 54% of them seen just once. The sequenced material came from sorted CD4+, CD8+, or CD8+CD57+ T cells (not recorded which) from PBMCs. These receptors all stem from a human donor with aplastic anemia. The CDR3 runs from the conserved cysteine through the conserved F or W. D genes are given only for firm matches. Clone size is given for some rows only: seen once, a few or many times, or a class if the clone is expanded.

V	size	D	J	DNA	CDR3
TRBV30	many	-	TRBJ1-2	TGTGCCGCACTCCGAGGAGGAGACTATGGCTACACCTTC	CAALRGGDYGYTF
TRBV20-1	-	-	TRBJ2-7	TGCAGTGCTAGAGACTTTAGCTTAAACTCCTACGAGCAGTACTTC	CSARDFSLNSYEQYF
TRBV7-9	-	-	TRBJ2-1	TGTGCCAGCAACTTAACGAATGAGCAGTTCTTC	CASNLTNEQFF
TRBV15	-	-	TRBJ2-3	TGTGCCACCGGCTCATTCCGCTCAGATACGCAGTATTTT	CATGSFRSDTQYF
TRBV24-1	once	-	TRBJ2-5	TGTGCCACCAGTGGGACTCAAGAGACCCAGTACTTC	CATSGTQETQYF
TRBV7-2	-	-	TRBJ2-5	TGTGCCAGCAGCTTAGGGGGTGAGGAGACCCAGTACTTC	CASSLGGEETQYF
TRBV2	once	-	TRBJ2-7	TGTGCCAGCAGGAAACGTACGGACTGGGGTGGCGAGCAGTACTTC	CASRKRTDWGGEQYF
TRBV20-1	-	TRBD1	TRBJ2-7	TGCAGTGCAGGGACAGGGACCTACGAGCAGTACTTC	CSAGTGTYEQYF
TRBV2	-	-	TRBJ2-1	TGTGCCAGCAGACAGGACACCAACAATGAGCAGTTCTTC	CASRQDTNNEQFF
TRBV4-3	-	TRBD1	TRBJ2-1	TGCGCCAGCAGCCAAGGACAGGGAGCCCTGGGGAATGAGCAGTTCTTC	CASSQGQGALGNEQFF
TRBV10-3	-	TRBD1	TRBJ1-1	TGTGCCATCAGAGGGACAGGGAGAGGGGAAGCTTTCTTT	CAIRGTGRGEAFF
TRBV19	-	-	TRBJ2-7	TGTGCCACTGGACAAGGCTCCTACGAGCAGTACTTC	CATGQGSYEQYF
TRBV10-3	-	-	TRBJ1-1	TGTGCCATCAGTTTGGGGGGAAACACTGAAGCTTTCTTT	CAISLGGNTEAFF
TRBV19	-	-	TRBJ1-5	TGTGCCAGTACCACCTCGGGGGGGGTCAATCAGCCCCAGCATTTT	CASTTSGGVNQPQHF
TRBV19	medium-sized	-	TRBJ1-1	TGTGCCAGTAACGTGGGGCTGGAAGCTTTCTTT	CASNVGLEAFF
TRBV24-1	-	-	TRBJ1-3	TGTGCCACCAGACCTCATTCTGGAAACACCATATATTTT	CATRPHSGNTIYF
TRBV7-9	many	-	TRBJ1-3	TGTGCCAGCAGCCCTCCCGGGTTGGCAGACTCTGGAAACACCATATATTTT	CASSPPGLADSGNTIYF
TRBV2	-	-	TRBJ1-1	TGTGCCAGCTGGGTAGAGGGGGACACTGAAGCTTTCTTT	CASWVEGDTEAFF
TRBV7-6	many	-	TRBJ2-1	TGTGCCAGCAGCTTAGAGAGGGTGGACAATGAGCAGTTCTTC	CASSLERVDNEQFF
TRBV20-1	many	-	TRBJ2-2	TGCAGTGCTAGTCCCCTGGGGGGAACCGGGGAGCTGTTTTTT	CSASPLGGTGELFF
TRBV2	-	-	TRBJ1-6	TGTGCCAGCAATACACCGGATAATTCACCCCTCCACTTT	CASNTPDNSPLHF
TRBV7-9	-	TRBD1	TRBJ1-5	TGTGCCAGCAGCCCAGGGGGGCAGCCCCAGCATTTT	CASSPGGQPQHF
TRBV4-2	-	-	TRBJ1-1	TGTGCCAGCAGCCAGTGGGACACTGAAGCTTTCTTT	CASSQWDTEAFF
TRBV24-1	-	-	TRBJ2-7	TGTGCCACCAGTCCGGGGCGGAACGAGCAGTACTTC	CATSPGRNEQYF
TRBV2	-	-	TRBJ1-5	TGTGCCAGCACAATCCAGAGGAATAGCAATCAGCCCCAGCATTTT	CASTIQRNSNQPQHF
TRBV19	-	-	TRBJ1-5	TGTGCCAGTAGTAAGGACCAGATGGGCAATCAGCCCCAGCATTTT	CASSKDQMGNQPQHF
TRBV2	many	-	TRBJ1-2	TGTGCCAGGCACGGGACGGAGGACTATGGCTACACCTTC	CARHGTEDYGYTF
TRBV28	many	TRBD1	TRBJ1-2	TGTGCCAGCAGTTTAAGGGCCGGGACAGATCCCTATGGCTACACCTTC	CASSLRAGTDPYGYTF
TRBV10-3	many	-	TRBJ2-1	TGTGCCGTCACCGCTCCAGGATACAATGAGCAGTTCTTC	CAVTAPGYNEQFF
TRBV6-1	many	-	TRBJ1-5	TGTGCCAGCGAAAAAGGAGGGCGTAATCAGCCCCAGCATTTT	CASEKGGRNQPQHF
TRBV4-1	many	-	TRBJ2-7	TGCGCCAGCAGCCAAGACCGGGAATCCTACGAGCAGTACTTC	CASSQDRESYEQYF
TRBV24-1	once	TRBD1	TRBJ2-7	TGTGCCACCAGTCGAGGGGGACAGGGCTACGAGCAGTACTTC	CATSRGGQGYEQYF
TRBV19	-	-	TRBJ1-6	TGTGCCAGTAGGGGACGACCAGCCTATAATTCACCCCTCCACTTT	CASRGRPAYNSPLHF
TRBV9	many	-	TRBJ1-2	TGTGCCAGCAGCGTGGACAGTTATAACTATGGCTACACCTTC	CASSVDSYNYGYTF
TRBV7-8	-	TRBD1	TRBJ2-7	TGTGCCAGCAGCTTAGTGCGACAGGGACCCTACGAGCAGTACTTC	CASSLVRQGPYEQYF
TRBV20-1	many	-	TRBJ1-5	TGCAGTGCTCCACCCAGGGACGGCAATCAGCCCCAGCATTTT	CSAPPRDGNQPQHF
TRBV9	-	-	TRBJ2-7	TGTGCCAGCAGCGTAACTAGTGGGGACGAGCAGCACTTC	CASSVTSGDEQHF
TRBV10-3	few	-	TRBJ1-2	TGTGCCATCAGTGAGCCCGAGGGTACAGCTAACTATGGCTACACCTTC	CAISEPEGTANYGYTF
TRBV6-5	once	-	TRBJ1-5	TGTGCCAGCAGTTCTGGGACGGCTATTAGCAATCAGCCCCAGCATTTT	CASSSGTAISNQPQHF
TRBV4-1	many	-	TRBJ1-2	TGCGCCAGCAGCCAAGATCCTTCAGGGAACTATGGCTACACCTTC	CASSQDPSGNYGYTF
TRBV4-1	-	-	TRBJ2-5	TGCGCCAGCAGCAACGGGATGTTTGAAGAGACCCAGTACTTC	CASSNGMFEETQYF
TRBV4-3	-	TRBD1	TRBJ2-7	TGCGCCAGCAGCCAGGAAGGGGGCTACGTGCAGTACTTC	CASSQEGGYVQYF
TRBV19	-	-	TRBJ2-1	TGTGCCAGTAGTCGTTCCGGGACCAGCAATGAGCAGTTCTTC	CASSRSGTSNEQFF
TRBV5-1	-	-	TRBJ2-3	TGCGCCAGCAGCCCGGGCTTCTCAGGGACAGATACGCAGTATTTT	CASSPGFSGTDTQYF
TRBV25-1	medium-sized	-	TRBJ1-2	TGTGCCAGCAGTGAAATGGGAGTCGGCTATGGCTACACCTTC	CASSEMGVGYGYTF
TRBV4-2	many	-	TRBJ1-3	TGTGCCAGCAGCGTAGGACCCAGCTCTGGAAACACCATATATTTT	CASSVGPSSGNTIYF
TRBV5-1	-	-	TRBJ2-3	TGCGCCAGCAGCTTGGGTCCCACAGATACGCAGTATTTT	CASSLGPTDTQYF
TRBV15	-	TRBD1	TRBJ1-1	TGTGCCACCAGCAGAAGACAGGGTATGAACACTGAAGCTTTCTTT	CATSRRQGMNTEAFF
TRBV2	-	-	TRBJ2-5	TGTGCCAGCACCTGGGAACAGGTCGGGCAGACCCAGTACTTC	CASTWEQVGQTQYF
TRBV12-3/TRBV12-4	once	TRBD2	TRBJ2-1	TGTGCCAGCAGTAGTGGGACTAGCGGGTACAATGAGCAGTTCTTC	CASSSGTSGYNEQFF
TRBV10-3	-	-	TRBJ2-1	TGTGCCATCAGATTTTCGGACGTCGGGTTCGATGAGCAGTTCTTC	CAIRFSDVGFDEQFF
TRBV11-1	-	TRBD1	TRBJ2-1	TGTGCCAGCAGCCCCGGACAGGACTCCTACAATGAGCAGTTCTTC	CASSPGQDSYNEQFF
TRBV19	few	-	TRBJ2-7	TGTGCCAGTAGTATGGGAGGATCAAGCTCCTACGAGCAGTACTTC	CASSMGGSSSYEQYF